The sequence of this T cell receptor beta chain was determined in a study of cytomegalovirus exposure and HLA in healthy donors (dated by TCRdb to about 2017). Background for the entire study: According to an earlier analysis of 587 of the donors, 150 million to 200 million T cells yielded 90 million to 130 million unique TCR beta sequences and about 280 Gb of sequence data. The T cell repertoires of 666 subjects were profiled by immunosequencing and related to cytomegalovirus serostatus. Genome-wide SNP genotypes for about three fifths of the roughly 700 donors were used in a later genetic analysis, which treated that subset as a discovery cohort. The genetic ancestry cluster associated with self-reported Caucasian donors included roughly four fifths of the roughly 400 genotyped donors. An earlier analysis of roughly 580 of the donors used high-throughput TCR beta sequencing to judge whether each TCR beta V gene segment behaved as functional or pseudogenic. In addition to the first cohort of several hundred subjects, a separate validation cohort of 120 different subjects was used. High-throughput TCR immunosequencing, statistical association of individual TCRs with disease status, and machine learning were combined to predict cytomegalovirus infection status. The study aimed to test whether signatures of past pathogen exposure could be identified by cataloging public T cell receptors. Among several hundred genotyped donors of the cohort, an average of around 240,000 unique TCR beta nucleotide sequences was sequenced per donor, of which approximately 19% were non-productive. Typing coverage differed by locus: A, B, C, DRB1 and DQB1 were typed in about 629-640 donors, DQA1 in about 500, DPA1 in approximately 610, and DPB1 in just under 490. Donor age, sex, ethnicity and CMV serostatus were collected together with the repertoire data. All discovery cohort repertoires had been generated on a single sequencing platform. In a later analysis, previously published TCR beta repertoires from 666 donors were re-analyzed and high-resolution HLA genotyping was added so that TCR occurrence patterns could be studied. Class I and class II HLA loci were covered by the typing at four-digit resolution. An early release covering some 640 HLA-typed donors comprised 250 to 350 gigabases of sequencing data and around 80 million unique TCR sequences. The later analysis used no new phenotypic data to find candidate immune exposures, relying instead on TCR beta sequences and their occurrence across donors. Four to six DR-DQ haplotypes were handled as single units for association and clustering, since linkage in the cohort was strong.

In total, approximately 610 healthy bone marrow donors made up the cohort. At the time of sampling, every cohort member was nominally healthy, though immune exposures that went unrecorded were likely present. The donor tested CMV seropositive and was one of the 289 seropositive cohort members. A peripheral blood sample was provided by each donor, and peripheral blood mononuclear cells were used for TCR beta sequencing. Genomic DNA was extracted from the blood cell samples with the Qiagen DNeasy Blood Extraction Kit. CDR1 and CDR2, looked up from the germline V gene, are ENHRY and SYGVKD. Trimming takes 0 bases off V and 0 bases off J; junction bases not matched to a gene: 2. Reading from cysteine to phenylalanine, the CDR3 counts 15 amino acids. The sequence is cut down to CDR3 DNA, 45 bases in frame from base 1. Overall study outcomes, separate from this receptor: In an earlier analysis of roughly 500 of the donors, most TCR beta V segments appeared in productive rearrangements about 90% or about 30% of the time, broadly matching IMGT annotations. A further reported finding was that TCR beta sequences accurately predicted the HLA-A and HLA-B alleles for most subjects in the first cohort. According to the authors, the approach could potentially be generalized to other disease states and immunological phenotypes. In a later analysis, HLA-associated TCR beta chains were found to be more clonally expanded and to have lower generation probabilities than equally common non-associated chains. The sequencing pipeline was judged likely to have produced a cluster of highly shared sequence variants as a technical artifact. According to a later analysis, most CMV-associated TCR beta chains appeared to be HLA-restricted, and the HLA associations seemed to be driven largely by CMV exposure. Because counts were too low, approximately 18 rarely observed V segments, including chromosome 9 orphons, were excluded from the earlier analysis of some 590 of the donors. Presence/absence analyses assumed roughly uniform sequencing depth across donors, an assumption that may not hold. Correlated functional status among segregating V segments might be attributable to linkage disequilibrium, but an unknown experimental factor could not be ruled out. Because HLA typing was unavailable for some donors at each locus, only the typed subset was used in association tests. When HLA alleles, especially DR and DQ, strongly co-occurred, TCR associations were difficult to assign to individual alleles. According to a later analysis, parvovirus B19, influenza, CMV and Epstein-Barr virus appeared linked to several top co-occurrence clusters. The study listed 164 TCR beta chains as associated with cytomegalovirus. Some IMGT-functional V segments, including TRBV6-2 and TRBV6-3, could not be told apart with the 87-base-pair reads, so those segments were excluded. Across donors, most TCR sequences were observed very rarely, whereas some public TCRs were present in many individuals. V-gene and J-gene trimming of TCR beta chains was associated with a missense DCLRE1C variant in a later genetic analysis, and the association was replicated in an independent cohort. In a later analysis, TCR association rates were found to vary across HLA loci, with the most associated TCRs seen for DRB1 alleles and the fewest for HLA-C alleles. According to a later genetic analysis, donors in an Asian-associated ancestry cluster had fewer N-insertions in productive TCRs than the roughly 660-donor mean. In a later analysis, 16,951 TCR beta sequences were associated with specific HLA alleles at a false discovery rate of 0.05. This cohort had only TCR beta chains sequenced, and the lack of alpha or paired-chain data limited which features could be detected. Immune exposure information for the cohort was limited to CMV serostatus. In vitro tests confirmed that three of the cytomegalovirus-associated TCR beta chains recognize cytomegalovirus antigens. In both the original and validation cohorts, the classifier was reported to diagnose cytomegalovirus status with high specificity and sensitivity.

Comment on this clone: No cognate antigen has been identified for it. Base quality data are lacking; no much larger clone is found one base away.

Libraries were prepared through the immunoSEQ multiplex PCR assay. The multiplex PCR relied on a mix of 60 forward primers for TCR Vbeta segments and 13 reverse primers for TCR Jbeta segments. The CDR3 region of rearranged TCR beta genes was amplified from genomic DNA by a multiplex PCR assay. Amplified TCR beta libraries were sequenced as 87-base-pair reads on the Illumina HiSeq System. As for the authors' bioinformatics: A later analysis counted about 80 million unique TCR beta chains across the 690 or so repertoires, and around 12 million of these chains were shared by at least two donors. To remove PCR and sequencing errors, raw reads were error-corrected and collapsed into unique sequences using a nearest-neighbor algorithm that merged closely related sequences. To assign V, D and J gene segments, CDR3 sequences were aligned to IMGT reference sequences. Each retained sequence needed at least a six-nucleotide match to both a V gene segment and a J gene segment. A rearrangement counted as productive if the CDR3 had no stop codons and remained in frame with V and J, and every other rearrangement counted as non-productive. CDR3 was defined according to IMGT convention as the region running from the second conserved V-encoded cysteine to the conserved J-encoded phenylalanine. Sequences without an unambiguous match to a single V gene segment were excluded from the earlier analysis of 587 of the donors. An earlier analysis of 550 to 650 of the donors classified V segments as functional when productive rearrangements were above 56.7% and as segregating when the standard deviation between donors was above 5%. A statistical classification framework was built for diagnosing cytomegalovirus status from the catalog of TCR beta chain sequences. In a later analysis, V and J genes were assigned by comparing TCR nucleotide sequences against IMGT/GENE-DB human TR gene sequences. In a later analysis, CDR3 sequences and most-parsimonious VDJ recombination scenarios were assigned using the TCRdist pipeline. In a later analysis, each TCR beta chain was defined by its CDR3 amino acid sequence together with its V-gene family, and reads without a unique V-gene family were excluded. As a way to deal with suspected cross-contamination and a sequencing artifact, a later analysis dropped more than 500 nucleotide sequences that were highly shared and had low generation probability. In a later analysis, a clonal expansion index was calculated for each public chain from normalized within-repertoire ranks of inferred template counts. In a later analysis, generation probabilities were computed with a VDJ recombination model fitted to out-of-frame rearrangements, and the resulting probabilities were checked against IGoR. Hypergeometric tests were used in a later analysis to score TCR-TCR, TCR-HLA and TCR-CMV co-occurrence, with a repertoire-size bias correction applied to the TCR pairs. False discovery rates were estimated in a later analysis by permuting HLA or CMV assignments 20 times. A later analysis grouped co-occurring TCRs with DBSCAN, adding TCRdist sequence similarity when clustering within HLA-allele-positive subsets. For co-occurrence clustering, repertoires with fewer than 30,000 or more than 120,000 public chains were excluded, along with five or six repertoires with anomalous nucleotide sharing. Imported from immuneACCESS, the table was reduced by TCRdb to in-frame sequences with V and J called. These copies leave out some clones; in studies compared against another copy, an unresolved V gene accounts for under half, and the cause of the remainder is not known. That table supplies the V and J calls and clone size; D and trimming were determined from the DNA. The sample yields about 120,000 clones; roughly 75% were counted once. Approximately 10% of the sample is held by the ten biggest clonotypes.

Sequenced material: PBMCs. The V gene is TRBV10-3 and the J gene is TRBJ2-7; the junction holds 7 bases that match TRBD2. This clonotype was obtained from a man in his thirties or forties in good health and CMV-seropositive. The DNA reads TGTGCCATCAGTGAGTCGGAGCGGGACTCCTACGAGCAGTACTTC. This codes for CAISESERDSYEQYF.